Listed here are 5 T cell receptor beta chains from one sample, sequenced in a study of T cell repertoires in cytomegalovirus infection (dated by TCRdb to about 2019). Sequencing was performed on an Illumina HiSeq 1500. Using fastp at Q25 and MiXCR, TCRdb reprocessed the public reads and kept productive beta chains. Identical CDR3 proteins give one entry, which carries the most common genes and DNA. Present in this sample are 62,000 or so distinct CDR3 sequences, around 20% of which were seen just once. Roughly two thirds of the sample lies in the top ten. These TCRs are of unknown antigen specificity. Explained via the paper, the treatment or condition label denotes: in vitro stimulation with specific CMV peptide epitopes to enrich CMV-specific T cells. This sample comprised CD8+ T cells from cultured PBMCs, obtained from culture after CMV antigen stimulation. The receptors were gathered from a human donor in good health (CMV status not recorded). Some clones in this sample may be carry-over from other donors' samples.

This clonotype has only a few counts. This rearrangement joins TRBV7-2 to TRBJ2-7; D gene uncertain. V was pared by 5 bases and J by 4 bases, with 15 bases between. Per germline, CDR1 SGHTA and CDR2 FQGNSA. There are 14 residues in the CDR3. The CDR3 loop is CASSAFPLKYEQYF. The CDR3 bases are TGTGCCAGCAGCGCCTTTCCACTAAAGTACGAGCAGTACTTC. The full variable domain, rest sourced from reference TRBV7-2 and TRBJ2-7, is GAGVSQSPSNKVTEKGKDVELRCDPISGHTALYWYRQSLGQGLEFLIYFQGNSAPDKSGLPSDRFSAERTGGSVSTLTIQRTQQEDSAVYLCASSAFPLKYEQYFGPGTRLTVT.

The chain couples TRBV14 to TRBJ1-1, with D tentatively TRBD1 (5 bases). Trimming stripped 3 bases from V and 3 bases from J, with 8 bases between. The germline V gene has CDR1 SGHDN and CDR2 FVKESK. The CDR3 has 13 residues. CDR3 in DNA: TGTGCCAGCAGCCAGGCAGGGCACACTGAAGCTTTCTTT. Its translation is CASSQAGHTEAFF.

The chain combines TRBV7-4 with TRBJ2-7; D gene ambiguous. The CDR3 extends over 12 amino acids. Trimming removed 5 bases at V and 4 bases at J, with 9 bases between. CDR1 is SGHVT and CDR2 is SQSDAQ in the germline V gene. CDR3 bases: TGTGCCAGCAGCCACCCCAGTTACGAGCAGTACTTC. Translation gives CASSHPSYEQYF. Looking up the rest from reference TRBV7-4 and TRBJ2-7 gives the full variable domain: GAGVSQSPRYKVAKRGRDVALRCDSISGHVTLYWYRQTLGQGSEVLTYSQSDAQRDKSGRPSGRFSAERPERSVSTLKIQRTEQGDSAVYLCASSHPSYEQYFGPGTRLTVT.

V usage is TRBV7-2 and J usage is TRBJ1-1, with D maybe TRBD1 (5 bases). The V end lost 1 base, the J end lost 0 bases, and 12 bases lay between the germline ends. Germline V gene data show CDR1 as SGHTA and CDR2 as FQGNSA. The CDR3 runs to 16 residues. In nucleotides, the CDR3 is TGTGCCAGCAGCTTAGTGGGGCAGGGAGTGAACACTGAAGCTTTCTTT. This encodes CASSLVGQGVNTEAFF.

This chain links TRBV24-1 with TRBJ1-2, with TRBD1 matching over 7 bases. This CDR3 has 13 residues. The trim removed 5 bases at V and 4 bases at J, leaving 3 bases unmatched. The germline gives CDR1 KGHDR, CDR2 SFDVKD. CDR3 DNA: TGTGCCACCAGTGTTCGACAGGGCTATGGCTACACCTTC. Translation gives CATSVRQGYGYTF.